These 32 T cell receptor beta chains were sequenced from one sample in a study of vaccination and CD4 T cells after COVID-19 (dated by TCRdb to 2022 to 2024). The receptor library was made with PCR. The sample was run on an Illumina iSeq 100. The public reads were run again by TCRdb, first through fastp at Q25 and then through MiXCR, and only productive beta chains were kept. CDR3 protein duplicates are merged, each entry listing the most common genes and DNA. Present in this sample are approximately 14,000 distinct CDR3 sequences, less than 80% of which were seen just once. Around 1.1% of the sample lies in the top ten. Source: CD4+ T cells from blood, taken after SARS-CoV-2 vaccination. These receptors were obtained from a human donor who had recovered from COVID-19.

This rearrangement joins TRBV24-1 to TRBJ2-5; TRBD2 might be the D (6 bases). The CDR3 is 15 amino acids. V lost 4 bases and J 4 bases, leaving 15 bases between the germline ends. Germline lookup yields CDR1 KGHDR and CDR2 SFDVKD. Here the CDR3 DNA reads TGTGCCACCAGTGAAGTAGTAACTAGCCCAGAGACCCAGTACTTC. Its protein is CATSEVVTSPETQYF.

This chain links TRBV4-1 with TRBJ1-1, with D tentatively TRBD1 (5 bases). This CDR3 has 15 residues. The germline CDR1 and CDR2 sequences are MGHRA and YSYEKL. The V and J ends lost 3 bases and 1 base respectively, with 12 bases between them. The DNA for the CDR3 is TGCGCCAGCAGCCATCGTGACGGGGGGAACACTGAAGCTTTCTTT. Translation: CASSHRDGGNTEAFF.

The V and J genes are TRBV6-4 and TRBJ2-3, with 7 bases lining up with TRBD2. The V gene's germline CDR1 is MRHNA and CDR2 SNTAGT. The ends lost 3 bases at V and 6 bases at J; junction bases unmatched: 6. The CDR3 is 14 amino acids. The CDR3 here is CASSEGSGSDTQYF. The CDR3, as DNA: TGTGCCAGCAGTGAAGGTAGCGGGTCGGATACGCAGTATTTT.

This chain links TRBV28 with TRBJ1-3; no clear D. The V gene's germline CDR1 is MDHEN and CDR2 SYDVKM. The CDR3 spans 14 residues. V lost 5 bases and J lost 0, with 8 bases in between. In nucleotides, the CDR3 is TGTGCCAGCAGTATCTACAGCTCTGGAAACACCATATATTTT. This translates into CASSIYSSGNTIYF.

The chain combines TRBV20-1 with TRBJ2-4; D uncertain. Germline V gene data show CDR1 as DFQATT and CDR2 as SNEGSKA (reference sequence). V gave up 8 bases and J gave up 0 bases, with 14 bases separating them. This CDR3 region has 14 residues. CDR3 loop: CSLRSGLAKNIQYF. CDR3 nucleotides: TGCAGTCTTAGGTCGGGTCTAGCCAAAAACATTCAGTACTTC.

CDR3 sequence reads: CASRRTSGPFSYEQYF. The CDR3 DNA is TGTGCCAGCAGGCGGACTAGCGGGCCCTTCTCCTACGAGCAGTACTTC. V is TRBV11-2 and J is TRBJ2-7, with 11 bases identical to TRBD2. V gave up 6 bases and J gave up 0 bases; unmatched junction bases: 7. CDR3 size: 16 residues. Germline lookup yields CDR1 SGHAT and CDR2 FQNNGV.

CDR3: CATSGTGMRETQYF. The DNA of the CDR3 is TGTGCCACCTCCGGGACAGGGATGAGAGAGACCCAGTACTTC. The chain links TRBV10-3 to TRBJ2-5, with 9 bases fitting TRBD1. This CDR3 spans 14 amino acids. V lost 10 bases, J lost 4 bases, and 10 bases stayed unmatched. Germline CDR1 and CDR2: ENHRY and SYGVKD.

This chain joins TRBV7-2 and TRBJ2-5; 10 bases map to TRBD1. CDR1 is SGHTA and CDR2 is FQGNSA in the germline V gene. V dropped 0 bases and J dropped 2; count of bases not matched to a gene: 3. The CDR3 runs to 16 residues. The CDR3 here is CASSLASGQGQETQYF. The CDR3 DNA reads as TGTGCCAGCAGCTTAGCCTCGGGACAGGGGCAAGAGACCCAGTACTTC.

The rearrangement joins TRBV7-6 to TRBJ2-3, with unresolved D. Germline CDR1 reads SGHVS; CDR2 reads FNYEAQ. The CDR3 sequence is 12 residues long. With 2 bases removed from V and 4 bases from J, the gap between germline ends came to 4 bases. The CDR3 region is CASSLHPDTQYF. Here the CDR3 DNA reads TGTGCCAGCAGCTTACACCCAGATACGCAGTATTTT.

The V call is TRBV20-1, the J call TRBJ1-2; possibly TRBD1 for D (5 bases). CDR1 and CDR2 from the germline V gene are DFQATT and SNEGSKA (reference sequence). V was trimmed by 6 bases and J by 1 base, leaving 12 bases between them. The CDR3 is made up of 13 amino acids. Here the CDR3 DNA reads TGCAGTGCCGCCCCCGGGGGTAACTATGGCTACACCTTC. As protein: CSAAPGGNYGYTF.

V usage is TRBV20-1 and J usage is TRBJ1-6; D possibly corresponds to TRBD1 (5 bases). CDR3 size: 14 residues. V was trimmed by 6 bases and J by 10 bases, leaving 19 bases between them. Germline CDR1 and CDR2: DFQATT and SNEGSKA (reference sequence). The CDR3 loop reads CSAERRGQESPLHF. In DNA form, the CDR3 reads TGCAGTGCCGAAAGGCGGGGCCAGGAATCACCCCTCCACTTT.

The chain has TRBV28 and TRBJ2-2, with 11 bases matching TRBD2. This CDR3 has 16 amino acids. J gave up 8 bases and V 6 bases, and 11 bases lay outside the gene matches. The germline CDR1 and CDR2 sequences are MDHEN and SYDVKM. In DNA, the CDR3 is TGTGCCAGCAGGCTAACTAGCGGGAGAACTACGGGGGAGCTGTTTTTT. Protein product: CASRLTSGRTTGELFF. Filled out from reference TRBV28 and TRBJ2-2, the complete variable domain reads DVKVTQSSRYLVKRTGEKVFLECVQDMDHENMFWYRQDPGLGLRLIYFSYDVKMKEKGDIPEGYSVSREKKERFSLILESASTNQTSMYLCASRLTSGRTTGELFFGEGSRLTVL.

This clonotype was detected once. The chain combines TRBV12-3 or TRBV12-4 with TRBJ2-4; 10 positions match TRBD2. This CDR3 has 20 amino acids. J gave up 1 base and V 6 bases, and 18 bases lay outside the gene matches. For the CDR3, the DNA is TGTGCCAGCAGGGAAGGGTTAGGCCTAGCGGGAGTGACGGCCAAAAACATTCAGTACTTC. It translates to CASREGLGLAGVTAKNIQYF.

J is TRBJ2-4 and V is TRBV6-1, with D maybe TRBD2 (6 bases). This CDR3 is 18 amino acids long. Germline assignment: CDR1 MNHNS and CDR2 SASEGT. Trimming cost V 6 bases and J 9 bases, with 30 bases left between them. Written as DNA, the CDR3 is TGTGCCAGCAGAGGCCTAATCAACCGGGACTGGGGGTTCAGCATTCAGTACTTC. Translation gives CASRGLINRDWGFSIQYF.

The CDR3 nucleotides are TGTGCCTGGAGTAAGAAGGGACTAGCGGGAGACGAGCAGTACTTC. Amino acid sequence: CAWSKKGLAGDEQYF. V and J are TRBV30 and TRBJ2-7; 14 bases agree with TRBD2. Unmatched junction bases numbered 5, after V lost 2 bases and J lost 5 bases. The germline V gene has CDR1 GTSNPN and CDR2 SVGIG (reference sequence). The CDR3 runs 15 residues.

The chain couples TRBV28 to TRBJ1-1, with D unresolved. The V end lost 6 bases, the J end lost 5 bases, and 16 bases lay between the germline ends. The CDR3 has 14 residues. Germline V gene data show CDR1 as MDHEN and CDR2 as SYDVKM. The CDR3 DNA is TGTGCCAGCAGGAAAGCGACAATGGGGACTGAAGCTTTCTTT. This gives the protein CASRKATMGTEAFF.

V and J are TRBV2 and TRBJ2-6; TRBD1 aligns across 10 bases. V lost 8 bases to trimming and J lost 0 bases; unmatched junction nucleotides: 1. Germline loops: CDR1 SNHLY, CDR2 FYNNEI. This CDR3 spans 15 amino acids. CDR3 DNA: TGTGCCAGCGGGGACAGGGGCTCTGGGGCCAACGTCCTGACTTTC. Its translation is CASGDRGSGANVLTF.

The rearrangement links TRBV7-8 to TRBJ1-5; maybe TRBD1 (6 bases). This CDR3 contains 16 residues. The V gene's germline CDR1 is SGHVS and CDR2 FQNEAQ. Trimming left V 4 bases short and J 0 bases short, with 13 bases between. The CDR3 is CASSSSRQVSNQPQHF. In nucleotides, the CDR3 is TGTGCCAGCAGCTCAAGCCGACAGGTTAGCAATCAGCCCCAGCATTTT.

Written as DNA, the CDR3 is TGCAGTGCTAGAGAGGGACAGGACAGGGGTGGGAAGACCCAGTACTTC. It is translated as CSAREGQDRGGKTQYF. V and J are TRBV20-1 and TRBJ2-5; 9 nucleotides match TRBD1. The CDR3 runs 16 residues. Germline V lookup: CDR1 DFQATT, CDR2 SNEGSKA (reference sequence). J was trimmed by 6 bases and V by 0 bases; bases with no gene match: 11.

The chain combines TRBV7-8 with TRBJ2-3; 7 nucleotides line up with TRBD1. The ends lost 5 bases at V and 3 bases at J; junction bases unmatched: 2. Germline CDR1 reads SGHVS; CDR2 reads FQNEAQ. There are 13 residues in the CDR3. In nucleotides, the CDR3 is TGTGCCAGCAGCCAGGACAGGACAGATACGCAGTATTTT. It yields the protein CASSQDRTDTQYF.

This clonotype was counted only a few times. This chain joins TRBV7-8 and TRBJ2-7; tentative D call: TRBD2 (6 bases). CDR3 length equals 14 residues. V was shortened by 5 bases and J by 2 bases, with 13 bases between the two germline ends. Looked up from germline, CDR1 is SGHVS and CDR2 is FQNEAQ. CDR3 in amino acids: CASSTRTKTYEQYF. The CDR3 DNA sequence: TGTGCCAGCAGCACTCGGACTAAAACCTACGAGCAGTACTTC.

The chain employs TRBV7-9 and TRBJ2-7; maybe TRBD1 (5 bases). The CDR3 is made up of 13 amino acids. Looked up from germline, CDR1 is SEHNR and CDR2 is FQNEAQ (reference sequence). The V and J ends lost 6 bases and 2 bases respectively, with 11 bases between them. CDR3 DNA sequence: TGTGCCAGCAGAAGGGGTGCAACCTACGAGCAGTACTTC. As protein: CASRRGATYEQYF.

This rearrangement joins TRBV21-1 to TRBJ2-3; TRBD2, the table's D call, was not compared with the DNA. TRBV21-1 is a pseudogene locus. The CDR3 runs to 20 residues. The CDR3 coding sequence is TGTGCCAGCAGCAAATTGGGCATCGGTGGCCCGTTATACCGCACAGATACGCAGTATTTT. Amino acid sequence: CASSKLGIGGPLYRTDTQYF.

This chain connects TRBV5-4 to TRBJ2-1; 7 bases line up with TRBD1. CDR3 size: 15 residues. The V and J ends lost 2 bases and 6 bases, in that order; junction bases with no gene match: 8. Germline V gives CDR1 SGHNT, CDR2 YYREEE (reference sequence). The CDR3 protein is CASSFSGGPGNEQFF. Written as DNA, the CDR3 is TGTGCCAGCAGCTTTTCAGGGGGACCTGGCAATGAGCAGTTCTTC.

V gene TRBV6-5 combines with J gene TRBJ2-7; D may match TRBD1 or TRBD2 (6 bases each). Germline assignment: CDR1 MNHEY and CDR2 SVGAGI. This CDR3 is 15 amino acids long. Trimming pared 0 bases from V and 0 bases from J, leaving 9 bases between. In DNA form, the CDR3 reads TGTGCCAGCAGTTACTCGAGGGGGGTCTCCTACGAGCAGTACTTC. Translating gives CASSYSRGVSYEQYF.

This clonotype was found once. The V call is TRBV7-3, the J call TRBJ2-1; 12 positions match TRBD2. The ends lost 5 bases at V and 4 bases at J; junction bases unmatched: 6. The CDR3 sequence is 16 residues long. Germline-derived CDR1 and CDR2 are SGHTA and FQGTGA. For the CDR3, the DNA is TGTGCCAGCAGCCCCCATGGGACTAGCGGGTACAATGAGCAGTTCTTC. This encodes CASSPHGTSGYNEQFF.

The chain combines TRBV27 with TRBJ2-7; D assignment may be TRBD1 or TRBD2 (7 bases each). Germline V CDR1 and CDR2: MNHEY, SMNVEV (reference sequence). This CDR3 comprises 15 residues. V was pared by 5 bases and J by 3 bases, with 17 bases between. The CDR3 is CASSLRGGLGYEQYF. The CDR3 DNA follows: TGTGCCAGCAGTCTCAGGGGGGGGTTAGGCTACGAGCAGTACTTC.

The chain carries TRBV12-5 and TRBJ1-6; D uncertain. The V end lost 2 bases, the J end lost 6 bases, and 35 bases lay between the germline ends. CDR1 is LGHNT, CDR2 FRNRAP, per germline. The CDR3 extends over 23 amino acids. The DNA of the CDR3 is TGTGCTAGTGGTTTGCCCCCATCAAGCTCCCAACCCCCGACGAAGGTGATTAATTCACCCCTCCACTTT. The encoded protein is CASGLPPSSSQPPTKVINSPLHF.

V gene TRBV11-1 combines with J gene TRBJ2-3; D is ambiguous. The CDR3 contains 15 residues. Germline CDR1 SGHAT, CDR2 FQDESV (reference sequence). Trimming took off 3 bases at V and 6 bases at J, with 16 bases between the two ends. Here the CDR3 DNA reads TGTGCCAGCAGCTTCCAGGACCCCGGAACGGATACGCAGTATTTT. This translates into CASSFQDPGTDTQYF.

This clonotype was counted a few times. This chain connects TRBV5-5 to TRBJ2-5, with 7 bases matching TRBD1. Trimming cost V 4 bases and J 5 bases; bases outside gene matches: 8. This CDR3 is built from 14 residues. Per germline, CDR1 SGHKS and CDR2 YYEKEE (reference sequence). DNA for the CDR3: TGTGCCAGCAGCCTCTTGACAGGGTGGGAGACCCAGTACTTC. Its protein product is CASSLLTGWETQYF.

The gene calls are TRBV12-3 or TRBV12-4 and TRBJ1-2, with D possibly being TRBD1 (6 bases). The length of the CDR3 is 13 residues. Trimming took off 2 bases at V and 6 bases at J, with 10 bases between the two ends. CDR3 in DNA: TGTGCCAGCAGTTTATGGGGGACAAATGGCTACACCTTC. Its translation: CASSLWGTNGYTF.

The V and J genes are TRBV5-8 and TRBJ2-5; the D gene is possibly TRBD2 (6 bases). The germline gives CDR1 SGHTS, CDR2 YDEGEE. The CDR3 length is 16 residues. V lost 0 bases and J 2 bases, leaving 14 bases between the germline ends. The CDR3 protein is CASSLVGSGRQETQYF. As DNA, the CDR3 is TGTGCCAGCAGCTTGGTTGGTAGCGGAAGACAAGAGACCCAGTACTTC.